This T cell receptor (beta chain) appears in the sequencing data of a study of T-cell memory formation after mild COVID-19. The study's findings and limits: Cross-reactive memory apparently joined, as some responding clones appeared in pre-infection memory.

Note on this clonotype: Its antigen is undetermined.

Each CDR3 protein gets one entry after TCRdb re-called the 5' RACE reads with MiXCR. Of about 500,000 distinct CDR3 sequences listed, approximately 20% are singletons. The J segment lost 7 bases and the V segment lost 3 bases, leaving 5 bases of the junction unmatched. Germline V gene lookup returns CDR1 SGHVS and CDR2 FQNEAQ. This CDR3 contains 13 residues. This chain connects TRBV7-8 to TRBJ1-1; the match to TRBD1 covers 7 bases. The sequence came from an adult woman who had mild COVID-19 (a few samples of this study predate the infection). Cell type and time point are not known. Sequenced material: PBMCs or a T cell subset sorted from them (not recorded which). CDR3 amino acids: CASSLGQTLEAFF. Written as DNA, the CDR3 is TGTGCCAGCAGCTTGGGACAGACACTTGAAGCTTTCTTT.